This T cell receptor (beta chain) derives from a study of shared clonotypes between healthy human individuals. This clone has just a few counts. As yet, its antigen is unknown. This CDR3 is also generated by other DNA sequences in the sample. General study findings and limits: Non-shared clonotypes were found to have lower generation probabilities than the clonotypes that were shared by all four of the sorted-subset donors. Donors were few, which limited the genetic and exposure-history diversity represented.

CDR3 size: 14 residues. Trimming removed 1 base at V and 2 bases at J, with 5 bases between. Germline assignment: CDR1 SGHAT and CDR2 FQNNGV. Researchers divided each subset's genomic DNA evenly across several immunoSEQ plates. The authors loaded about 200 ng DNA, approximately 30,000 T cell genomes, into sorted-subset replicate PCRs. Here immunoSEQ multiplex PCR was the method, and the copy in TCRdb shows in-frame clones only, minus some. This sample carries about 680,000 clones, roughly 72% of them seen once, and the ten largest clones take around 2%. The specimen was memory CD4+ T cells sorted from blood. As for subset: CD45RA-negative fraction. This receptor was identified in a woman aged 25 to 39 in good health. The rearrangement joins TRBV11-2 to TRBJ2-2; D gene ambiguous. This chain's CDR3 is CASSLVRNTGELFF. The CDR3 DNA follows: TGTGCCAGCAGCTTAGTCAGAAACACCGGGGAGCTGTTTTTT.